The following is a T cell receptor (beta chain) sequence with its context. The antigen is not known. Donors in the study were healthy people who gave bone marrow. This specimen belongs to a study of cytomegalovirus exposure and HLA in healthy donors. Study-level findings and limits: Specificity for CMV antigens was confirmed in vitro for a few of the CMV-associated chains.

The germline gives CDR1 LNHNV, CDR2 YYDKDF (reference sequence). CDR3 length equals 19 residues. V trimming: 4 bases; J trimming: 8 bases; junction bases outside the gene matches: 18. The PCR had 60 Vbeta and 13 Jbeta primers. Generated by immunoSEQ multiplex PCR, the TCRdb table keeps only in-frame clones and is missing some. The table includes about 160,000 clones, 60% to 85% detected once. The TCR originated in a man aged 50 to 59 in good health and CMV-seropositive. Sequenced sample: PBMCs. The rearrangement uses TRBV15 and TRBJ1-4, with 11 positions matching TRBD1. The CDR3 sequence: CATSTTRGTGGSGHEKLFF. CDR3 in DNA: TGTGCCACCAGCACCACCCGGGGGACAGGGGGTTCAGGTCACGAAAAACTGTTTTTT.